This TCR beta chain was identified during a study of blood T cells in healthy people across ages. Overall study results and limits: A greater number of naive CD4+ cells and higher diversity distinguished long-lived donors from aged donors.

Then a second PCR, running roughly 7 to 11 cycles, was carried out with a sample-barcoded 5' primer and a J-beta primer mix. TCRdb reprocessed the 5' RACE reads via MiXCR and lists one record per CDR3 protein. The repertoire holds hundreds of thousands of distinct CDR3 sequences, with over 20% as singletons. The V end lost 0 bases, the J end lost 0 bases, and 10 bases lay between the germline ends. The CDR3 loop spans 16 amino acids. The germline CDR1 and CDR2 sequences are SGHRS and YFSETQ. Per sample, no less than 5 micrograms of total RNA were extracted. On this clonotype itself: Antigen unknown.

Input material: blood. This chain links TRBV5-1 with TRBJ2-4; D gene uncertain. The clonotype comes from a man aged 65-85 years in good health. The CDR3 region is CASSLVFEIAKNIQYF. CDR3 in DNA: TGCGCCAGCAGCTTGGTGTTCGAAATAGCCAAAAACATTCAGTACTTC. The whole variable domain, filled in from reference TRBV5-1 and TRBJ2-4, reads KAGVTQTPRYLIKTRGQQVTLSCSPISGHRSVSWYQQTPGQGLQFLFEYFSETQRNKGNFPGRFSGRQFSNSRSEMNVSTLELGDSALYLCASSLVFEIAKNIQYFGAGTRLSVL.